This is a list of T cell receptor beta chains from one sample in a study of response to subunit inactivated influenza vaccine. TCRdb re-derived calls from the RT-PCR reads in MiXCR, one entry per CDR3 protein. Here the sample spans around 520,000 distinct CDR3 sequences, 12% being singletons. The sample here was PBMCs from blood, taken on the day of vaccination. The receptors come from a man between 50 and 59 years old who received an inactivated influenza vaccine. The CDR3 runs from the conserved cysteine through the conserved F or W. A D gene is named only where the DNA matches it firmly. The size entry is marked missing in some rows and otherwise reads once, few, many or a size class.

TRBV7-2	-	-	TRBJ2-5	TGTGCCAGCAGACCTCCGGGATCCCGAGAGACCCAGTACTTC	CASRPPGSRETQYF
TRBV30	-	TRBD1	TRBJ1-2	TGTGCCTGGCACCGGGACAGGGTGTTGTCGGGGGGCTACACCTTC	CAWHRDRVLSGGYTF
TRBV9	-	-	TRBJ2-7	TGTGCCAGCAGCGTAGGATCTGGGACAACCGACTACGAGCAGTACTTC	CASSVGSGTTDYEQYF
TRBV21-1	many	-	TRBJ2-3	TGTGCCAGCAGCAAACGCCCTCCCACAGATACGCAGTATTTT	CASSKRPPTDTQYF
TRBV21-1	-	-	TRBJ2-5	TGTGCCATCAGCCCTGGACTAGCGGGAGGAGTAGGAGAGACCCAGTACTTC	CAISPGLAGGVGETQYF
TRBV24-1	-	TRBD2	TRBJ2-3	TGTGCCACCAGTGATTTTCGGACTAGCGGGAGGGCTGTAGATACGCAGTATTTT	CATSDFRTSGRAVDTQYF
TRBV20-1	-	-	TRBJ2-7	TGCAGTGCTAGTTCCTCTCGGGTGGAGGGACCTACCTACGAGCAGTACTTC	CSASSSRVEGPTYEQYF
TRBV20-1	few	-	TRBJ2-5	TGCAGTGCTCCCAGACTAGTCAGTACCAAAGAGACCCAGTACTTC	CSAPRLVSTKETQYF
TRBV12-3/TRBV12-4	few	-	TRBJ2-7	TGTGCCAGCAGTTTTGGACAGTTCTACGAGCAGTACTTC	CASSFGQFYEQYF
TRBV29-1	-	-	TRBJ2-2	TGCAGCGTTGACGTCGGCCACACCGGGGAGCTGTTTTTT	CSVDVGHTGELFF
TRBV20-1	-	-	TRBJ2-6	TGCAGTGCTAGGTCGTTAGGGGCCAACGTCCTGACTTTC	CSARSLGANVLTF
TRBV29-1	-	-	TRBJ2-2	TGCAGCGTCAGTTGGGGAGGGAACACCGGGGAGCTGTTTTTT	CSVSWGGNTGELFF
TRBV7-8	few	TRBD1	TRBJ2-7	TGTGCCAGCAGTTTTACGGGACAGGTGTACGAGCAGTACTTC	CASSFTGQVYEQYF
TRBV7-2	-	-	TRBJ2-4	TGTGCCAGCAGTGGCTCGATAGCCAAAAACATTCAGTACTTC	CASSGSIAKNIQYF
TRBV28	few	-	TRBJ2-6	TGTGCCAGCAGGCGCCAGGGGGCCAACGTCCTGACTTTC	CASRRQGANVLTF
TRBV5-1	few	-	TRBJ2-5	TGCGCCAGCAGCAGGGTGCCGGTCGGAGAGACCCAGTACTTC	CASSRVPVGETQYF
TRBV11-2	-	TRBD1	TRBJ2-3	TGTGCCAGCAGCCCACCGGACAGGGTCGGAGATACGCAGTATTTT	CASSPPDRVGDTQYF
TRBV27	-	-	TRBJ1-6	TGTGCCAGCAGTCCCTTTAGGACAGCCCATTCACCCCTCCACTTT	CASSPFRTAHSPLHF
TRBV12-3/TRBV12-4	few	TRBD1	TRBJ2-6	TGTGCCAGCAGGGCCGGGACAGGGGGCTCTGGGGCCAACGTCCTGACTTTC	CASRAGTGGSGANVLTF
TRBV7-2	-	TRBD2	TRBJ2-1	TGTGCCAGCAACAAAGCGGGGGCCTACAATGAGCAGTTCTTC	CASNKAGAYNEQFF
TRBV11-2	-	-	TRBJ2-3	TGTGCCAGCAGCCCCGGGACCTACACAGATACGCAGTATTTT	CASSPGTYTDTQYF
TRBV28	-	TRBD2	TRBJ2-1	TGTGCCACTAGCGGGCTCTACAATGAGCAGTTCTTC	CATSGLYNEQFF
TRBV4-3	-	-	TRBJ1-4	TGCGCCAGCAGCCAAGCCGCGGGGGGAGGGAGTGAAAAACTGTTTTTT	CASSQAAGGGSEKLFF
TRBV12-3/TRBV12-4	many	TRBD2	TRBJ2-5	TGTGCCAGCAGTCCCTCGGGGGGACTAGTGGAGACCCAGTACTTC	CASSPSGGLVETQYF
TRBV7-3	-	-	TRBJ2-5	TGTGCCAGCAGCGCGGACCCCGCCGGGACCCAGTACTTC	CASSADPAGTQYF
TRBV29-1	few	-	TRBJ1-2	TGCAGCGTTGATAACACAGGAAACTATGGCTACACCTTC	CSVDNTGNYGYTF
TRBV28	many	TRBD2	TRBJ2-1	TGTGCCAGCAGCCCCTGGCGCACTAGCGGGAGCTCCTACAATGAGCAGTTCTTC	CASSPWRTSGSSYNEQFF
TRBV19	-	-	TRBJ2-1	TGTGCCAGTAGTCCCTTGGGATTTTGGCTCTTCTTC	CASSPLGFWLFF
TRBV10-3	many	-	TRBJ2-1	TGTGCCATCAGTGACAGTTACAATGAGCAGTTCTTC	CAISDSYNEQFF
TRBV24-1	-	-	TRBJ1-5	TGTGCCACCGGACCCGGGACGGTGAATCAGCCCCAGCATTTT	CATGPGTVNQPQHF
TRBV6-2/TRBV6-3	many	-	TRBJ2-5	TGTGCCAGCAGTTACTCGGGGGGAACTCAAGAGACCCAGTACTTC	CASSYSGGTQETQYF
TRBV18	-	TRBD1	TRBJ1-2	TGTGCCAGCTCACCGAGGGACAGAGACTATGGCTACACCTTC	CASSPRDRDYGYTF
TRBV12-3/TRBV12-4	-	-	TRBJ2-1	TGTGCCAGCAGCCTCGGTGTGGCGGCTTACAATGAGCAGTTCTTC	CASSLGVAAYNEQFF
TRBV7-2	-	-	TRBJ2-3	TGTGCCAGCAGCTTATCACGAAATACGCAGTATTTT	CASSLSRNTQYF
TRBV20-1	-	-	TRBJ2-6	TGCAGTGCTAGTCCCCCTGGGGCCAACGTCCTGACTTTC	CSASPPGANVLTF
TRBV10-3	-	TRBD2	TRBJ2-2	TGTGCCATCAGTGGGAGTAGCGGGGGGCAGAACACCGGGGAGCTGTTTTTT	CAISGSSGGQNTGELFF
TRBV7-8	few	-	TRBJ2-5	TGTGCCAGCAGTAAATCCGGGACGGGAGAGACCCAGTACTTC	CASSKSGTGETQYF
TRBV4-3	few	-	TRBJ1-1	TGCGCCAGCAGCCAAGATCGGCTTAGACAGGTGGACACTGAAGCTTTCTTT	CASSQDRLRQVDTEAFF
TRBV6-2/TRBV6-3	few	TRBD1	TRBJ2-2	TGTGCCAGCAGTAGCCGGCAGCGACAGGGGGGAAACACCGGGGAGCTGTTTTTT	CASSSRQRQGGNTGELFF
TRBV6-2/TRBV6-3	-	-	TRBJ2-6	TGTGCCAGTAGACAGACCTCTGGGGCCAACGTCCTGACTTTC	CASRQTSGANVLTF
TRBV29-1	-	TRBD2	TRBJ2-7	TGCAGCGTGAAACCCGGGACTAGCGGGATCAAGCAGTACTTC	CSVKPGTSGIKQYF
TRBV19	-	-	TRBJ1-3	TGTGCCAGTAACCCCCGGGCAGGGGCAAGCTCTGGAAACACCATATATTTT	CASNPRAGASSGNTIYF
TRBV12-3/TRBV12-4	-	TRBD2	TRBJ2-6	TGTGCCAGCAGTTTCGGGCTAGCGGGAGCCTCTGGGGCCAACGTCCTGACTTTC	CASSFGLAGASGANVLTF
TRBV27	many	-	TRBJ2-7	TGTGCCAGCAGTTTAACAGAGAAAGGGCCCTTTTACTACGAGCAGTACTTC	CASSLTEKGPFYYEQYF
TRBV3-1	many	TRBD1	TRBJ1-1	TGTGCCAGCAGCCCAGGGGGCGGCGCCTTGAAATTGAACACTGAAGCTTTCTTT	CASSPGGGALKLNTEAFF
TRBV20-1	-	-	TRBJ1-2	TGCAGTGCCCAGGGACTCTATGGCTACACCTTC	CSAQGLYGYTF
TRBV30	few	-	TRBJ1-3	TGTGCCTGGAGTGTGACAGACGGAACCACCATATATTTT	CAWSVTDGTTIYF
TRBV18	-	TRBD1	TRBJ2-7	TGTGCCAGCTCGACAGTCCGGACAGGTACCTACGAGCAGTACTTC	CASSTVRTGTYEQYF
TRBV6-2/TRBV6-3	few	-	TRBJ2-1	TGTGCCAGCAGTTTTGACCCAACAGGGTTCAATGAGCAGTTCTTC	CASSFDPTGFNEQFF
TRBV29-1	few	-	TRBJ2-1	TGCAGCGTTGATGAGGGGTCAAACAATGAGCAGTTCTTC	CSVDEGSNNEQFF
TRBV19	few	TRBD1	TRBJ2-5	TGTGCCAGTGGTGGTGGCAGGGGGCTCTCCCAGTACTTC	CASGGGRGLSQYF
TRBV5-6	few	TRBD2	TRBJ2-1	TGTGCCAGCAGCTTGGGCGGGAGTGCCTACAATGAGCAGTTCTTC	CASSLGGSAYNEQFF